This entry features one TCR beta chain sequence. Germline loops: CDR1 DFQATT, CDR2 SNEGSKA (reference sequence). V was pared by 0 bases and J by 6 bases, with 10 bases between. CDR3 length: 13 residues. RNA amounts of 0.5 to 1 ug underwent reverse transcription with random hexamers. It was immunoSEQ multiplex PCR that amplified TCR beta CDR3 across 54 Vbeta and 13 Jbeta. MiXCR, run by TCRdb on the immunoSEQ multiplex PCR reads, gives a single entry per CDR3 protein. The sample shows approximately 100,000 distinct CDR3 sequences, 80% to 95% of them seen only once. Healthy donors served as the controls. They were matched for age and sex. The source of the sample is a study of CD8 T cells in Susac syndrome.

This clonotype was obtained from a human donor in good health. The sequenced sample consisted of CD4+ T cells from PBMCs. This chain links TRBV20-1 with TRBJ2-3; D uncertain. CDR3 nucleotides: TGCAGTGCTAGAGATAGGCGGAAGGATACGCAGTATTTT. Translated, it gives CSARDRRKDTQYF.